This record looks at one T cell receptor (beta chain) sequence and its context. Its antigen is undetermined. This specimen belongs to a study of T-cell memory formation after mild COVID-19. Trimming cost V 8 bases and J 7 bases, with 12 bases left between them. This CDR3 contains 12 residues. Germline V lookup: CDR1 SGHTA, CDR2 FQGNSA. TCRdb reanalysed the 5' RACE reads using MiXCR and keeps one entry per CDR3 protein. The data hold around 450,000 distinct CDR3 sequences, with 20% to 30% observed a single time. Study-wide points: Chiefly within CM and EM were the contracting CD4+ clones; CD8+ ones were within EMRA. Second-wave clones with a day 37 peak had unconfirmed SARS-CoV-2 specificity.

The sequenced sample consisted of PBMCs or a T cell subset sorted from them (not recorded which). The receptor was derived from an adult woman who had mild COVID-19 (a few samples of this study predate the infection). Cell type and time point are not known. The chain uses TRBV7-2 and TRBJ2-1; D remains unclear. CDR3 in amino acids: CASGSFRNEQFF. CDR3 in DNA: TGTGCCAGCGGTAGCTTTAGGAATGAGCAGTTCTTC.